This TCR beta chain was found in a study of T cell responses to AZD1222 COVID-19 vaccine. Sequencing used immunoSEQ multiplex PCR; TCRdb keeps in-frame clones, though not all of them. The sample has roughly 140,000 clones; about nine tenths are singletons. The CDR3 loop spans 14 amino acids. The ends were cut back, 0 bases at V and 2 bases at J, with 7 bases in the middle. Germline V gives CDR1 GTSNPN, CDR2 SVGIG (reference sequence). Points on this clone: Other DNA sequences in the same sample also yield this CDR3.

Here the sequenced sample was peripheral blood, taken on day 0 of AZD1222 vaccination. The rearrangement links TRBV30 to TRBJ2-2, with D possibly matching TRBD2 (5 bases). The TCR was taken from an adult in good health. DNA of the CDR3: TGTGCCTGGAGTGTAGGACTCAACACCGGGGAGCTGTTTTTT. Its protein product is CAWSVGLNTGELFF. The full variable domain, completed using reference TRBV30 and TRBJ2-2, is SQTIHQWPATLVQPVGSPLSLECTVEGTSNPNLYWYRQAAGRGLQLLFYSVGIGQISSEVPQNLSASRPQDRQFILSSKKLLLSDSGFYLCAWSVGLNTGELFFGEGSRLTVL.